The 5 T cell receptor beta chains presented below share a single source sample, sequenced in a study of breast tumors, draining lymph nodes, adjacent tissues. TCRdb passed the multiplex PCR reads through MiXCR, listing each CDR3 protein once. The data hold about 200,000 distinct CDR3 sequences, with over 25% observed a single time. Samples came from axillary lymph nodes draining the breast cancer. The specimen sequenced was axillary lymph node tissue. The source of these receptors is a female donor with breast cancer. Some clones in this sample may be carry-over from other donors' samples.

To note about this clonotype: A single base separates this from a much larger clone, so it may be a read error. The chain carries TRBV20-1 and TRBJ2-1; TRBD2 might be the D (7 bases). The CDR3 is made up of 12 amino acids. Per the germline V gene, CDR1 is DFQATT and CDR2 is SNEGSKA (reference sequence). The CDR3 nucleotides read TGCAGTGCTGGAGAGGGGGGGGATGAGCAGTTCTTC. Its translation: CSAGEGGDEQFF.

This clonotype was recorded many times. CDR3 nucleotide sequence: TGTGCCAGCAGTTCGGGGACAGGGGCGGCGCATGGCTACACCTTC. Protein product: CASSSGTGAAHGYTF. The V call is TRBV6-4, the J call TRBJ1-2, with 10 bases aligning to TRBD1. CDR3 length: 15 amino acids. CDR1 is MRHNA and CDR2 is SNTAGT in the germline V gene. The trim removed 5 bases at V and 6 bases at J, leaving 9 bases unmatched.

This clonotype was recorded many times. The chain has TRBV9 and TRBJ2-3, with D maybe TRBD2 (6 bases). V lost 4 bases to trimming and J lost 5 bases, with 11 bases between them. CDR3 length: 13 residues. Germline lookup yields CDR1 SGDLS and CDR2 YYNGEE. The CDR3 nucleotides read TGTGCCAGCAGCCCCCGACTAGTAGATACGCAGTATTTT. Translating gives CASSPRLVDTQYF.

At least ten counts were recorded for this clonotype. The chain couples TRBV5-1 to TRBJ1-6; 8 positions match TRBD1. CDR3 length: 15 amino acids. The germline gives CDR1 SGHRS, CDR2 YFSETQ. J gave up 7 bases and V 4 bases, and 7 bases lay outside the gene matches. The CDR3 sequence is CASSPGTGVNSPLHF. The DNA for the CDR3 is TGCGCCAGCAGCCCCGGGACAGGAGTCAATTCACCCCTCCACTTT.

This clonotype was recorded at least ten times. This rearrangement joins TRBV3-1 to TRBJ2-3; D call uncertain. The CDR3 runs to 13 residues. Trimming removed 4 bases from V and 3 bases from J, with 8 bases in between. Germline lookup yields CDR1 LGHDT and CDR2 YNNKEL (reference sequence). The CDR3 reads CASSPYSTDTQYF. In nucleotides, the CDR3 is TGTGCCAGCAGCCCCTACAGTACAGATACGCAGTATTTT.